Following are 9 T cell receptor beta chains from one sample sequenced in a study of metastatic and nonmetastatic thyroid tumors. MiXCR reprocessed the PCR reads for TCRdb. The table lists around 10,000 clones, roughly 28% of them singletons. Thyroid surgery had not been preceded by any treatment in any patient. What was sequenced was tumor tissue. All receptors derive from a male donor with papillary thyroid cancer or a benign thyroid nodule (not recorded which). Some clones in this sample may be carry-over from other donors' samples.

This clone was seen a single time. The chain joins TRBV14 to TRBJ1-3, with 10 nucleotides matching TRBD1. There are 18 residues in the CDR3. V shed 0 bases and J 3 bases; nucleotides not matched to a gene: 8. Germline CDR1 reads SGHDN; CDR2 reads FVKESK. CDR3 bases: TGTGCCAGCAGCCAAGAGGGGGGGACAGGGGAAGTTGGAAACACCATATATTTT. Translated, it gives CASSQEGGTGEVGNTIYF.

This clone was seen a few times. Possible read error: a much larger clone is one base away. The chain employs TRBV4-1 and TRBJ1-1, with TRBD1 matching 8 bases. The CDR3 runs 14 residues. Germline lookup yields CDR1 MGHRA and CDR2 YSYEKL. This CDR3 is CAGSQDGTGTEAFF. The CDR3 region has the DNA TGCGCCGGCAGCCAAGATGGGACAGGTACTGAAGCTTTCTTT.

This clone qualifies as large. This chain joins TRBV7-8 and TRBJ1-2; D remains unclear. Germline CDR1 is SGHVS and CDR2 is FQNEAQ. V was pared by 5 bases and J by 0 bases, with 4 bases between. The CDR3 is made up of 12 amino acids. The CDR3: CASSAPNYGYTF. The CDR3 DNA follows: TGTGCCAGCAGCGCCCCTAACTATGGCTACACCTTC.

The chain is built from TRBV5-1 and TRBJ1-2, with D unclear. The CDR3 runs 15 residues. Trimming shortened V by 0 bases and J by 3 bases, and 12 bases separated the two germline ends. Germline-derived CDR1 and CDR2 are SGHRS and YFSETQ. The CDR3, as DNA: TGCGCCAGCAGCTTGGATGGTTCAGGCCACTATGGCTACACCTTC. This codes for CASSLDGSGHYGYTF.

The chain carries TRBV6-1 and TRBJ1-2; 8 positions match TRBD1. CDR3 length: 14 amino acids. Germline-derived CDR1 and CDR2 are MNHNS and SASEGT. Unmatched junction bases numbered 7, after V lost 6 bases and J lost 4 bases. This CDR3 reads CASSGTGGFYGYTF. The CDR3 nucleotides are TGTGCCAGCAGCGGTACAGGGGGGTTCTATGGCTACACCTTC.

This clone is judged medium-sized. The V gene is TRBV7-8, the J gene TRBJ1-5; 7 bases are shared with TRBD1. The CDR3 contains 17 residues. The germline V gene has CDR1 SGHVS and CDR2 FQNEAQ. V was pared by 4 bases and J by 5 bases, with 14 bases of the junction left unmatched. The CDR3: CASSSRGRRQGDQPQHF. The CDR3 DNA sequence: TGTGCCAGCAGCTCAAGGGGTCGCAGGCAGGGGGATCAGCCCCAGCATTTT. The full variable domain, its missing parts supplied by reference TRBV7-8 and TRBJ1-5, is GAGVSQSPRYKVAKRGQDVALRCDPISGHVSLFWYQQALGQGPEFLTYFQNEAQLDKSGLPSDRFFAERPEGSVSTLKIQRTQQEDSAVYLCASSSRGRRQGDQPQHFGDGTRLSIL.

This clone is labeled as medium-sized. This sequence joins TRBV12-3 or TRBV12-4 and TRBJ2-3; tentatively, D is TRBD1 or TRBD2 (7 bases each). V was clipped by 8 bases and J by 7 bases, with 16 bases between them. The CDR3 has 13 amino acids. This CDR3 reads CASFQGGRNTQYF. Here the CDR3 DNA reads TGTGCCAGCTTCCAGGGGGGGCGGAATACGCAGTATTTT.

The chain joins TRBV7-2 to TRBJ2-3; D remains unclear. V was cut by 1 base and J by 1 base, with 3 bases left in between. CDR1 is SGHTA, CDR2 FQGNSA, per germline. The CDR3 has 13 residues. Written as DNA, the CDR3 is TGTGCCAGCAGCTTAGAAGGCACAGATACGCAGTATTTT. Its translation: CASSLEGTDTQYF. Supplemented by reference TRBV7-2 and TRBJ2-3, the full variable domain reads GAGVSQSPSNKVTEKGKDVELRCDPISGHTALYWYRQSLGQGLEFLIYFQGNSAPDKSGLPSDRFSAERTGGSVSTLTIQRTQQEDSAVYLCASSLEGTDTQYFGPGTRLTVL.

By frequency in the sample, this clone is medium-sized. The chain recombines TRBV7-3 with TRBJ1-1; D unclear. In germline, CDR1 is SGHTA, CDR2 FQGTGA. CDR3 length: 14 amino acids. V was trimmed by 1 base and J by 0 bases, leaving 6 bases between them. CDR3 coding DNA: TGTGCCAGCAGCTTAAGTGGACTGAACACTGAAGCTTTCTTT. As protein: CASSLSGLNTEAFF.